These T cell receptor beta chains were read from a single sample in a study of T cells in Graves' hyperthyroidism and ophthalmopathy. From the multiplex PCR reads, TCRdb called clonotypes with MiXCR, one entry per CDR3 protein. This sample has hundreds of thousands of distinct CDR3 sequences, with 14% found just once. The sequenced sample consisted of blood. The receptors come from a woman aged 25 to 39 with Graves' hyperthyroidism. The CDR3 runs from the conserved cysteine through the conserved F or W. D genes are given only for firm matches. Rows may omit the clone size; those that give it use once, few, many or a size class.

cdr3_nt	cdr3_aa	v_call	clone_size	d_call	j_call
TGTGCCAGCAGTCGGGGGTATGGCTACACCTTC	CASSRGYGYTF	TRBV12-3/TRBV12-4	NA	NA	TRBJ1-2
TGTGCCAGCAGTTTCCGTACATCCTACAATGAGCAGTTCTTC	CASSFRTSYNEQFF	TRBV12-3/TRBV12-4	many	NA	TRBJ2-1
TGTGCCAGCAGTGCAGGGACAGCCTACGAGCAGTACTTC	CASSAGTAYEQYF	TRBV27	NA	TRBD1	TRBJ2-7
TGCAGTGCTAGGGGACAGGGGAAACTTAACTATGGCTACACCTTC	CSARGQGKLNYGYTF	TRBV20-1	many	TRBD1	TRBJ1-2
TGCAGTGCTAGATTGCCCGCGACTAGCGGGAGACACGAGCAGTACTTC	CSARLPATSGRHEQYF	TRBV20-1	NA	TRBD2	TRBJ2-7
TGTGCCAGCAGTTTAGGTGGGGGAGGGACTGAAGCTTTCTTT	CASSLGGGGTEAFF	TRBV12-3/TRBV12-4	many	NA	TRBJ1-1
TGTGCCAGCAAAAGGACTAGCGGGACTGCGAACACCGGGGAGCTGTTTTTT	CASKRTSGTANTGELFF	TRBV6-1	many	TRBD2	TRBJ2-2
TGCAGTGCTACGCGAGGGGACCGCACAGATACGCAGTATTTT	CSATRGDRTDTQYF	TRBV20-1	few	NA	TRBJ2-3
TGTGCCAGCCAGGGACAGGGGGCATGGAATGAGCAGTTCTTC	CASQGQGAWNEQFF	TRBV7-8	NA	TRBD1	TRBJ2-1
TGTGCCAGCAGCTTAGGACTAGCGGGGTCCCAGAAGGATGAGCAGTTCTTC	CASSLGLAGSQKDEQFF	TRBV7-9	many	TRBD2	TRBJ2-1
TGCAGTGCTACAGACAGGAAAAAGACCGGGGAGCTGTTTTTT	CSATDRKKTGELFF	TRBV20-1	many	NA	TRBJ2-2
TGTGCCAGCCTAGCGGGAGAGGGCGGAACAGATACGCAGTATTTT	CASLAGEGGTDTQYF	TRBV6-1	few	TRBD2	TRBJ2-3
TGTGCCAGCAGTTCCCTCGGAGGGGCGGGGGCTGGCTACACCTTC	CASSSLGGAGAGYTF	TRBV27	NA	NA	TRBJ1-2
TGTGCCAGCAGTTTATCGCTTGGGGTTACAAGAACCCAGTACTTC	CASSLSLGVTRTQYF	TRBV28	many	NA	TRBJ2-5
TGTGCCACCTTGGGGGGAGGAAGCAATCAGCCCCAGCATTTT	CATLGGGSNQPQHF	TRBV15	NA	NA	TRBJ1-5
TGTGCCAGCCAAGAATTTGGTACTGGGGAGCTGTTTTTT	CASQEFGTGELFF	TRBV3-1	few	NA	TRBJ2-2
TGTGCCAGCAGCCAAGATAAGGGACTAGCGGGAGGAGACCCCCTAGATACGCAGTATTTT	CASSQDKGLAGGDPLDTQYF	TRBV3-1	many	TRBD2	TRBJ2-3
TGTGCCAGCTCACTCGGGACTGATCAGCCCCAGCATTTT	CASSLGTDQPQHF	TRBV18	few	NA	TRBJ1-5
TGTGCCAGCAGCACTAGAAGGTCAGGAGGCAGAGATACGCAGTATTTT	CASSTRRSGGRDTQYF	TRBV7-2	many	NA	TRBJ2-3
TGTGCCAGCAGTTTCTCCGGGACAGGGAGAACGGGCGGGGAGCTGTTTTTT	CASSFSGTGRTGGELFF	TRBV27	many	TRBD1	TRBJ2-2
TGCAGTGCAAAGATGCCCTGGGGCGAGGGGGATGGCTACACCTTC	CSAKMPWGEGDGYTF	TRBV20-1	NA	NA	TRBJ1-2
TGTGCCTGGAGTGTTCATATCGCCGGGGGCACTGAAGCTTTCTTT	CAWSVHIAGGTEAFF	TRBV30	many	NA	TRBJ1-1
TGTGCCAGCAGCTTGGGACAGGAGAATTCACCCCTCCACTTT	CASSLGQENSPLHF	TRBV5-6	NA	NA	TRBJ1-6
TGTGCCAGCAGCTTGGGGCCTCTGACAGTTCAGAGGACAGATACGCAGTATTTT	CASSLGPLTVQRTDTQYF	TRBV7-6	many	NA	TRBJ2-3
TGCAGTCCTGAAAATCCAGAGACCCAGTACTTC	CSPENPETQYF	TRBV20-1	NA	NA	TRBJ2-5
TGCAGTGCTATAGCGGGAGGGCGGGGAGAGACCCAGTACTTC	CSAIAGGRGETQYF	TRBV20-1	NA	TRBD2	TRBJ2-5